The sequence of this T cell receptor beta chain was determined in a study of patients and donors after allogeneic stem cell transplantation. TCRdb passed the RT-PCR reads through MiXCR, listing each CDR3 protein once. The repertoire has hundreds of thousands of distinct CDR3 sequences, about a sixth of them found once; the top ten carry 6.5% to 7.5%. Germline V gives CDR1 SGHRS, CDR2 YFSETQ. V was cut by 7 bases and J by 3 bases, with 4 bases left in between. CDR3 length: 11 residues. This clonotype originated in a human donor who was either an allogeneic HSCT recipient or a stem cell or donor lymphocyte infusion donor (not recorded which). It is not recorded whose cells these are; they may come from a transplant donor. The genes are TRBV5-1 and TRBJ2-2; no clear D. The sample was blood, either unsorted or a sorted T cell fraction (not recorded which). CDR3: CASRHTGELFF. DNA of the CDR3: TGCGCCAGCCGTCACACCGGGGAGCTGTTTTTT.